Listed below are T cell receptor beta chains from one sample, sequenced in a study of blood T cells in healthy people across ages. From the 5' RACE reads, TCRdb called clonotypes with MiXCR, one entry per CDR3 protein. The data show some 930,000 distinct CDR3 sequences, almost 30% seen once. The same specimen was also included in a second study, on T cells of mothers and their children.

Sequenced material: blood. The receptor source for this set is a middle-aged woman in good health. CDR3s include the opening cysteine and the closing phenylalanine or tryptophan. The order of the fields is D gene, V gene, clone size, J gene, CDR3 protein. D genes are given only for firm matches. Clone size is stated in some rows and not others, as once, few, many or a class when expanded.

>-|TRBV5-6|many|TRBJ2-4
CASSSNREMAKNIQYF
>-|TRBV6-1|-|TRBJ1-3
CASISLGGNTIYF
>-|TRBV18|-|TRBJ2-1
CASSPSGYHLDEQFF
>-|TRBV7-9|many|TRBJ2-4
CASSRTTGGQNIQYF
>-|TRBV7-8|few|TRBJ2-5
CASSPQSLIQETQYF
>-|TRBV7-2|few|TRBJ1-1
CASSLGRQWNTEAFF
>-|TRBV12-3/TRBV12-4|few|TRBJ2-7
CASCGGGLYEQYF
>TRBD1|TRBV29-1|many|TRBJ2-5
CSCRQGQETQYF
>TRBD1|TRBV4-3|many|TRBJ1-2
CASSPRTGWGIYGYTF
>-|TRBV7-2|few|TRBJ2-3
CASSYKTATSTDTQYF
>TRBD2|TRBV7-2|many|TRBJ2-7
CASSHGLAGGEQYF
>TRBD2|TRBV29-1|many|TRBJ2-5
CSVARTSGGETQYF
>-|TRBV4-1|-|TRBJ1-1
CASSQDSQGGTEAFF